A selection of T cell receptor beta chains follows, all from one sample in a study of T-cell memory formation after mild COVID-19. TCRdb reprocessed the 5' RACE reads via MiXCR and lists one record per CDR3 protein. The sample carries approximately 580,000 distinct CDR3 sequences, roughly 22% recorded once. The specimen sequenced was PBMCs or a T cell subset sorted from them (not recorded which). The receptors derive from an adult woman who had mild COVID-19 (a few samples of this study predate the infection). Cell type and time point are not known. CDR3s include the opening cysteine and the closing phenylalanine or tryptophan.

CDR3 protein: CSARDGSQGHEQYF
V gene: TRBV20-1
CDR3 length: 14

CDR3 protein: CASSLALDSFNSPLHF
V gene: TRBV12-3/TRBV12-4
CDR3 length: 16

CDR3 protein: CASSLIRGRGYGYTF
V gene: TRBV12-3/TRBV12-4
CDR3 length: 15

CDR3 protein: CASSVTSREQFF
V gene: TRBV12-3/TRBV12-4
CDR3 length: 12

CDR3 protein: CASSEAYEQFF
V gene: TRBV6-1
CDR3 length: 11

CDR3 protein: CASRDSGRRNTIYF
V gene: TRBV5-6
CDR3 length: 14

CDR3 protein: CASSLELWMGTEAFF
V gene: TRBV5-1
CDR3 length: 15

CDR3 protein: CASFPPGQSRREGHAQLFF
V gene: TRBV6-5
CDR3 length: 19

CDR3 protein: CASSFPRGAGVKEKLFF
V gene: TRBV7-2
CDR3 length: 17

CDR3 protein: CASSQGPRGTPTF
V gene: TRBV3-1
CDR3 length: 13

CDR3 protein: CASSEDSGNTIYF
V gene: TRBV2
CDR3 length: 13

CDR3 protein: CASSFTKGVEQFF
V gene: TRBV7-3
CDR3 length: 13

CDR3 protein: CSARGLAGGEQYF
V gene: TRBV20-1
CDR3 length: 13

CDR3 protein: CASSLRTGNRYEQYF
V gene: TRBV27
CDR3 length: 15

CDR3 protein: CASSPRQTSNTGELFF
V gene: TRBV5-1
CDR3 length: 16

CDR3 protein: CASSAGGDEQYF
V gene: TRBV25-1
CDR3 length: 12

CDR3 protein: CASFYWGAVNTDTQYF
V gene: TRBV7-8
CDR3 length: 16

CDR3 protein: CASSRGRGGETQYF
V gene: TRBV12-3/TRBV12-4
CDR3 length: 14

CDR3 protein: CASSLDSPGETQYF
V gene: TRBV7-9
CDR3 length: 14

CDR3 protein: CASSYRAGDTEAFF
V gene: TRBV5-4
CDR3 length: 14